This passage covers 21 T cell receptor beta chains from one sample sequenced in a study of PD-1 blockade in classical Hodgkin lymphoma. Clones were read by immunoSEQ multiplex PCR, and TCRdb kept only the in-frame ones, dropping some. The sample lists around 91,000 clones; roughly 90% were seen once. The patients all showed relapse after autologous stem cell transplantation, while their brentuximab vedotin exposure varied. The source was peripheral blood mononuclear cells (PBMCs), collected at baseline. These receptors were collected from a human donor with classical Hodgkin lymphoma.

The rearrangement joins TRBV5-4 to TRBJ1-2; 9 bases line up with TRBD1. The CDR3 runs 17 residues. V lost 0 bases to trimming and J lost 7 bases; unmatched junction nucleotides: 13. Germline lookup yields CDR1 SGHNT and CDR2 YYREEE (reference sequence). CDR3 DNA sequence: TGTGCCAGCAGCTTGGACCACATACAGGGGGCACTTTCTGGCTACACCTTC. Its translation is CASSLDHIQGALSGYTF.

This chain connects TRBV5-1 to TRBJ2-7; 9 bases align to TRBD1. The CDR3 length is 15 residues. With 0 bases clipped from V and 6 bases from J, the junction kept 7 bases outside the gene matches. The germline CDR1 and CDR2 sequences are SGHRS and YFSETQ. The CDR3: CASSLGWTGVGEQYF. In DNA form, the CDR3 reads TGCGCCAGCAGCTTGGGCTGGACAGGGGTAGGCGAGCAGTACTTC.

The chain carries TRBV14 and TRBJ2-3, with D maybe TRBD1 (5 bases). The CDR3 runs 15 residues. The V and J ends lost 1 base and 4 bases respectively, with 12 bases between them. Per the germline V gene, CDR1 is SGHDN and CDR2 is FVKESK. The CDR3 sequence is CASSQVWGDADTQYF. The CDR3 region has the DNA TGTGCCAGCAGCCAAGTTTGGGGCGATGCAGATACGCAGTATTTT. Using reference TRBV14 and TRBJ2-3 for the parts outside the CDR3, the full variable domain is EAGVTQFPSHSVIEKGQTVTLRCDPISGHDNLYWYRRVMGKEIKFLLHFVKESKQDESGMPNNRFLAERTGGTYSTLKVQPAELEDSGVYFCASSQVWGDADTQYFGPGTRLTVL.

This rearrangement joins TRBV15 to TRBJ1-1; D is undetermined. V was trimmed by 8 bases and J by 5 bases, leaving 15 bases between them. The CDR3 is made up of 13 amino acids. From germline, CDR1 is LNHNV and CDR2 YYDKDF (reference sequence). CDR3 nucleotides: TGTGCCACCGGCGGCAATCCCAGGACTGAAGCTTTCTTT. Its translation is CATGGNPRTEAFF.

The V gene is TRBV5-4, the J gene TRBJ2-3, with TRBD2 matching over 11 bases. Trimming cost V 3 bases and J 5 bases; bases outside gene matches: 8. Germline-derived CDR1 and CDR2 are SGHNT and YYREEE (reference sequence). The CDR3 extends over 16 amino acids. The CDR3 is CASSSTGTSGEDTQYF. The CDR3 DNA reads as TGTGCCAGCAGCTCAACCGGGACTAGCGGAGAAGATACGCAGTATTTT.

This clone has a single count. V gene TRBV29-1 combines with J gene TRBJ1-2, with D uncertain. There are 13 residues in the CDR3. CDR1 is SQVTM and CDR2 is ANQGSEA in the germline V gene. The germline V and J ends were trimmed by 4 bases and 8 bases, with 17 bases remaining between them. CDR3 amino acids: CSVVGTRRPGYTF. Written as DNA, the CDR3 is TGCAGCGTTGTTGGCACCCGAAGGCCGGGCTACACCTTC.

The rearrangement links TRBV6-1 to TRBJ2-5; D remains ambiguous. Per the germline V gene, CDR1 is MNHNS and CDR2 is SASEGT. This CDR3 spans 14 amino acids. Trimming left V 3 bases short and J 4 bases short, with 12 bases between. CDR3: CASSDGFSRETQYF. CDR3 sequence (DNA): TGTGCCAGCAGTGATGGGTTTTCAAGAGAGACCCAGTACTTC.

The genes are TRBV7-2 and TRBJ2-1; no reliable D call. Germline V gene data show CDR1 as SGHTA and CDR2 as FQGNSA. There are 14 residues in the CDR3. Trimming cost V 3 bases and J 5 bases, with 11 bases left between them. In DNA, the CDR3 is TGTGCCAGCAGCTTTTTTGACGAAAACAATGAGCAGTTCTTC. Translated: CASSFFDENNEQFF.

The DNA for the CDR3 is TGCGCCAGCAGCCAAGATGCGTGGGGGGGAGGATACGAGCAGTACTTC. Translated: CASSQDAWGGGYEQYF. The gene calls are TRBV4-3 and TRBJ2-7; 7 bases agree with TRBD2. Germline CDR1 LGHNA, CDR2 YSLEER. With 0 bases clipped from V and 4 bases from J, the junction kept 9 bases outside the gene matches. This CDR3 is 16 amino acids long.

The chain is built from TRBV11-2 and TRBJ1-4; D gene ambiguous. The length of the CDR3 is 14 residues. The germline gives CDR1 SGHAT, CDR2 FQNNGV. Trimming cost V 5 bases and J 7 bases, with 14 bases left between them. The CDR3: CASSDLGLSEKLFF. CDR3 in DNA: TGTGCCAGCAGCGACTTGGGGTTAAGTGAAAAACTGTTTTTT. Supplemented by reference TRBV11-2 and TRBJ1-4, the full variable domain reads EAGVAQSPRYKIIEKRQSVAFWCNPISGHATLYWYQQILGQGPKLLIQFQNNGVVDDSQLPKDRFSAERLKGVDSTLKIQPAKLEDSAVYLCASSDLGLSEKLFFGSGTQLSVL.

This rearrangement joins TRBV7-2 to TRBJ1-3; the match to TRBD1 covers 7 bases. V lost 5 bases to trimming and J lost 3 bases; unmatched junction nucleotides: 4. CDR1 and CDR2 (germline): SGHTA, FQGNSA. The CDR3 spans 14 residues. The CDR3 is CASSPGGSGNTIYF. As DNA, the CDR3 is TGTGCCAGCAGCCCAGGGGGGAGTGGAAACACCATATATTTT.

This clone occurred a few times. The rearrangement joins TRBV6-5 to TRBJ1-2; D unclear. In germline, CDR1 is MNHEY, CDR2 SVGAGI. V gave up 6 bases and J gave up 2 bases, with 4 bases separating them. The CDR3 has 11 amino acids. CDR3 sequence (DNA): TGTGCCAGCAGGGACAACTATGGCTACACCTTC. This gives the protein CASRDNYGYTF.

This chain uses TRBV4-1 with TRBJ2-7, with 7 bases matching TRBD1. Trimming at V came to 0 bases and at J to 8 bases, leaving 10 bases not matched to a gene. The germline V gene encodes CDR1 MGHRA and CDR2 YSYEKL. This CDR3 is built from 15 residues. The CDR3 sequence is CASSQEWGQLRKQYF. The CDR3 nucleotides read TGCGCCAGCAGCCAAGAATGGGGACAGCTACGGAAGCAGTACTTC.

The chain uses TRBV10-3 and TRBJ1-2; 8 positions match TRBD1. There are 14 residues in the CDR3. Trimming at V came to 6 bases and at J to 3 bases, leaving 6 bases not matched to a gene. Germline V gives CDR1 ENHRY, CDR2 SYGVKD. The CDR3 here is CAISKTGVDYGYTF. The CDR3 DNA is TGTGCCATCAGCAAGACAGGGGTAGACTATGGCTACACCTTC.

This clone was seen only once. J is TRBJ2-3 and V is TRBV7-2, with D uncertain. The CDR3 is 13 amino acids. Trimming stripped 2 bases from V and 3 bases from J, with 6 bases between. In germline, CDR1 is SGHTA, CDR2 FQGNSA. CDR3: CASSLLPTDTQYF. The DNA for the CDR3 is TGTGCCAGCAGCTTACTTCCAACAGATACGCAGTATTTT.

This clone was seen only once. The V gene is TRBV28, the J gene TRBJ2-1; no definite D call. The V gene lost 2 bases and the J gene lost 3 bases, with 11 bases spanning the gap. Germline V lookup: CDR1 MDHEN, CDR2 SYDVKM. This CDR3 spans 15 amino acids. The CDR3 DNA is TGTGCCAGCAGTTTAATAGACGCCGTCTACAATGAGCAGTTCTTC. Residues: CASSLIDAVYNEQFF. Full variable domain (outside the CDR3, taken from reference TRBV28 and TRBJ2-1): DVKVTQSSRYLVKRTGEKVFLECVQDMDHENMFWYRQDPGLGLRLIYFSYDVKMKEKGDIPEGYSVSREKKERFSLILESASTNQTSMYLCASSLIDAVYNEQFFGPGTRLTVL.

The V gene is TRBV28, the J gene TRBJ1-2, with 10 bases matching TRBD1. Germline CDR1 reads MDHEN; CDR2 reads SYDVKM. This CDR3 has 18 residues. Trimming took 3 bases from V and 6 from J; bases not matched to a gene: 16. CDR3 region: CASSFPRGSGQGDHGYTF. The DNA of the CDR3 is TGTGCCAGCAGTTTCCCCCGCGGCTCCGGACAGGGGGACCATGGCTACACCTTC.

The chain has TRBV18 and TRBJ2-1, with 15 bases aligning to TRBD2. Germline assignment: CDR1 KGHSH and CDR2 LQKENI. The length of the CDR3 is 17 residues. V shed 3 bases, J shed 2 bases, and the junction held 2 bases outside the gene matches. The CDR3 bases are TGTGCCAGCTCACCGGGGACTAGCGGGGGGACCTACAATGAGCAGTTCTTC. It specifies CASSPGTSGGTYNEQFF.

The CDR3 protein is CASSTRQGTQETQYF. In DNA, the CDR3 is TGTGCCAGCAGCACCCGACAGGGAACCCAAGAGACCCAGTACTTC. This rearrangement joins TRBV7-9 to TRBJ2-5; TRBD1 matches at 7 bases. The CDR3 totals 15 residues. The trim removed 5 bases at V and 1 base at J, leaving 7 bases unmatched. Germline V gives CDR1 SEHNR, CDR2 FQNEAQ (reference sequence).

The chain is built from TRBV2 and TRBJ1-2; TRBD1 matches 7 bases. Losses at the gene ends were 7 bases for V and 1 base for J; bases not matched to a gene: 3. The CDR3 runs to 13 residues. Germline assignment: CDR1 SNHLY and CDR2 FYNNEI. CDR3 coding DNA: TGTGCCAGCAAGGGGGACAGTAACTATGGCTACACCTTC. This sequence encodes CASKGDSNYGYTF.

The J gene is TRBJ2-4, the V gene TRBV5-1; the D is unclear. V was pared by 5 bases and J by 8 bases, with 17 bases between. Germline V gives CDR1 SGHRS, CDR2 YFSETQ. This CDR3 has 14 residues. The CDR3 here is CASRAEPRADIQYF. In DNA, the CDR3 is TGCGCCAGCAGGGCCGAACCTAGGGCGGACATTCAGTACTTC.